This TCR beta chain was sequenced for a study of T cell responses to AZD1222 COVID-19 vaccine. Study-wide points: Compared with day 0, the breadth and depth of the Spike-specific TCR repertoire rose significantly after two doses of AZD1222. Of the AZD1222 recipients, only 5 or 6 were seropositive at baseline. Variant regions that are unmutated are reportedly the target of nearly half of spike-specific TCRs.

The assay was immunoSEQ multiplex PCR, and TCRdb's table has in-frame clones only and misses some. The data show 100,000 or so clones, roughly 90% seen once. A note on this clone: Its matching antigen is unknown.

The length of the CDR3 is 15 residues. Trimming took 1 base from V and 8 from J; bases not matched to a gene: 6. The germline V gene encodes CDR1 MGHRA and CDR2 YSYEKL. This chain links TRBV4-1 with TRBJ2-1, with 9 bases lining up with TRBD1. The sequences come from peripheral blood, collected on day 0 of AZD1222 vaccination. This TCR derives from an adult in good health. The DNA of the CDR3 is TGCGCCAGCAGCCAAGCGTCGGGACAGGGATATGAGCAGTTCTTC. It is translated as CASSQASGQGYEQFF.